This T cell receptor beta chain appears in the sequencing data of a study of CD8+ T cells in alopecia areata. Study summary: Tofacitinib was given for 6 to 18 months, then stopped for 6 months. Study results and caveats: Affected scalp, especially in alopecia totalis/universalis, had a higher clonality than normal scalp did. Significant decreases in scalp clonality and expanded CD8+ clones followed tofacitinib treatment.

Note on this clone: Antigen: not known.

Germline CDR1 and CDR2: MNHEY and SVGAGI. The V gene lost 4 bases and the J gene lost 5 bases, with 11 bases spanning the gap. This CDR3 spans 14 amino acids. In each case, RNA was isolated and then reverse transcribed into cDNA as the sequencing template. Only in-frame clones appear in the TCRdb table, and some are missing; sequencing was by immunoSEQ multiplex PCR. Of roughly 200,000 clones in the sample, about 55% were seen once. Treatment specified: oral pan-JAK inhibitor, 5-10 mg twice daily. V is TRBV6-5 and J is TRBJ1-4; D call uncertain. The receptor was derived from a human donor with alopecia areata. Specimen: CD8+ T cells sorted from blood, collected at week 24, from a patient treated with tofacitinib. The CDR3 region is CASSSYGGNEKLFF. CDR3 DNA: TGTGCCAGCAGTTCCTACGGCGGGAATGAAAAACTGTTTTTT.